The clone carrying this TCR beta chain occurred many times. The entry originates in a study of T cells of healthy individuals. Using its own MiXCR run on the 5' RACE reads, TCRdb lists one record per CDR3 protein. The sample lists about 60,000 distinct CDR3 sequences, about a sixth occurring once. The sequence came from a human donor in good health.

CDR3 sequence (DNA): TGTGCCAGCAGCCAAGAGGGACAGGGGGCAGGCTACACCTTC. The encoded protein is CASSQEGQGAGYTF. This sequence joins TRBV3-1 and TRBJ1-2, with 12 bases fitting TRBD1. The CDR3 is made up of 14 amino acids. Germline-derived CDR1 and CDR2 are LGHDT and YNNKEL (reference sequence). The junction had 1 base not matched to a gene; V was cut back by 0 bases and J by 8 bases. Full variable domain (rest looked up from reference TRBV3-1 and TRBJ1-2): DTAVSQTPKYLVTQMGNDKSIKCEQNLGHDTMYWYKQDSKKFLKIMFSYNNKELIINETVPNRFSPKSPDKAHLNLHINSLELGDSAVYFCASSQEGQGAGYTFGSGTRLTVV.